A single sample gave rise to the 20 T cell receptor beta chains below, sequenced in a study of blood T cell repertoires in COVID-19. The data were produced by immunoSEQ multiplex PCR, yet TCRdb's version contains in-frame clones alone and is incomplete. The sample lists fewer than 250,000 clones, roughly 87% seen once, with roughly a tenth in the top ten. The sequenced sample was PBMCs or T cells enriched from blood (not recorded which). These receptors all stem from a man aged 25-40 years who had recovered from COVID-19.

This clone was detected a few times. The J gene is TRBJ1-5, the V gene TRBV12-3 or TRBV12-4; possibly TRBD1 for D (6 bases). The V and J ends lost 8 bases and 4 bases respectively, with 12 bases between them. This CDR3 has 13 amino acids. The CDR3 sequence is CASSGGNNQPQHF. CDR3 in DNA: TGTGCCAGCTCGGGGGGCAATAATCAGCCCCAGCATTTT.

J is TRBJ2-1 and V is TRBV29-1; the D gene is possibly TRBD1 (6 bases). The germline V and J ends were trimmed by 0 bases and 1 base, with 28 bases remaining between them. CDR1 and CDR2 from the germline V gene are SQVTM and ANQGSEA. The CDR3 loop spans 21 amino acids. CDR3 residues: CSVEDIRGLNNRGGSYNEQFF. The DNA for the CDR3 is TGCAGCGTTGAAGACATTCGAGGCCTCAACAACAGAGGGGGATCCTACAATGAGCAGTTCTTC.

This clone has a handful of counts. CDR3 residues: CASSSYGQGVGYGYTF. CDR3 in DNA: TGTGCCAGCAGCTCATACGGACAGGGAGTAGGCTATGGCTACACCTTC. V gene TRBV7-2 combines with J gene TRBJ1-2; 8 nucleotides agree with TRBD1. The CDR3 is 16 amino acids. The germline CDR1 and CDR2 sequences are SGHTA and FQGNSA. V shed 4 bases and J 4 bases; nucleotides not matched to a gene: 11.

The J gene is TRBJ2-7, the V gene TRBV7-2; 8 positions match TRBD2. The CDR3 has 14 amino acids. J was trimmed by 4 bases and V by 5 bases; bases with no gene match: 7. The germline V gene encodes CDR1 SGHTA and CDR2 FQGNSA. CDR3 coding DNA: TGTGCCAGCAGCCCGTGGACTAGCTCGTACGAGCAGTACTTC. Its protein product is CASSPWTSSYEQYF.

The gene calls are TRBV6-5 and TRBJ1-6; TRBD1 might be the D (6 bases). The CDR3 is 14 amino acids. V lost 2 bases to trimming and J lost 10 bases, with 12 bases between them. Germline V gene lookup returns CDR1 MNHEY and CDR2 SVGAGI. The CDR3 loop reads CASSYKGESSPLHF. The CDR3 coding sequence is TGTGCCAGCAGTTACAAGGGGGAGAGCTCACCCCTCCACTTT.

The chain couples TRBV5-1 to TRBJ1-1, with D unclear. Germline V gene lookup returns CDR1 SGHRS and CDR2 YFSETQ. The CDR3 runs 14 residues. Trimming left V 5 bases short and J 6 bases short, with 17 bases between. The CDR3 spells CASSSTLRAAEAFF. The CDR3 DNA reads as TGCGCCAGCAGTTCCACCTTGAGGGCGGCTGAAGCTTTCTTT.

V gene TRBV15 combines with J gene TRBJ2-7; a weak D match, TRBD1 (7 bases). CDR3 length equals 15 residues. Trimming removed 3 bases at V and 5 bases at J, with 17 bases between. The germline gives CDR1 LNHNV, CDR2 YYDKDF (reference sequence). The CDR3 coding sequence is TGTGCCACCAGCAGGGGTCCGGAGGGGGCCAACGAGCAGTACTTC. It codes for CATSRGPEGANEQYF.

CDR3 nucleotides: TGTGCCAGCAGCACCTACCGGGGTTACTCCTACGAGCAGTACTTC. It codes for CASSTYRGYSYEQYF. This chain joins TRBV14 and TRBJ2-7, with a tentative D call TRBD2 (5 bases). This CDR3 has 15 residues. Trimming removed 5 bases from V and 0 bases from J, with 14 bases in between. Germline V gene lookup returns CDR1 SGHDN and CDR2 FVKESK. Full variable domain (outside the CDR3, taken from reference TRBV14 and TRBJ2-7): EAGVTQFPSHSVIEKGQTVTLRCDPISGHDNLYWYRRVMGKEIKFLLHFVKESKQDESGMPNNRFLAERTGGTYSTLKVQPAELEDSGVYFCASSTYRGYSYEQYFGPGTRLTVT.

The chain uses TRBV29-1 and TRBJ2-1; 8 nucleotides align to TRBD1. The V segment lost 7 bases and the J segment 7 bases; nucleotides outside the gene matches: 6. The V gene's germline CDR1 is SQVTM and CDR2 ANQGSEA. The CDR3 is made up of 12 amino acids. The CDR3 nucleotides are TGCAGCGGCGGACAGGGCAGAAATGAGCAGTTCTTC. Translated, it gives CSGGQGRNEQFF.

The J gene is TRBJ1-5, the V gene TRBV5-1; tentatively, D is TRBD1 (5 bases). CDR1 and CDR2 (germline): SGHRS, YFSETQ. V was trimmed by 0 bases and J by 4 bases, leaving 11 bases between them. The CDR3 runs 15 residues. The CDR3 region has the DNA TGCGCCAGCAGCTTGGAGGGGAGGGCGAATCAGCCCCAGCATTTT. Residues: CASSLEGRANQPQHF.

The chain links TRBV29-1 to TRBJ2-1; no clear D gene. Trimming took 6 bases from V and 7 from J, leaving 10 bases between them. The CDR3 runs to 11 residues. CDR1 is SQVTM, CDR2 ANQGSEA, per germline. CDR3 in amino acids: CSVPSRNEQFF. The CDR3 region has the DNA TGCAGCGTCCCGTCCCGTAATGAGCAGTTCTTC.

This sequence joins TRBV19 and TRBJ1-5; unclear D gene. The V end was cut by 4 bases, the J end by 5 bases, with 21 bases between. This CDR3 comprises 17 residues. Per the germline V gene, CDR1 is LNHDA and CDR2 is SQIVND (reference sequence). The CDR3 DNA reads as TGTGCCAGTAGTAACTCCTTGGGCCCCTTAGACCATCAGCCCCAGCATTTT. Translation gives CASSNSLGPLDHQPQHF.

The chain carries TRBV7-9 and TRBJ1-1; D not resolved. The V end was cut by 4 bases, the J end by 2 bases, with 5 bases between. Germline V CDR1 and CDR2: SEHNR, FQNEAQ (reference sequence). The CDR3 spans 12 residues. The CDR3 region has the DNA TGTGCCAGCAGCTACAGTAACACTGAAGCTTTCTTT. Translated, it gives CASSYSNTEAFF.

The rearrangement uses TRBV10-3 and TRBJ1-3; no definite D call. CDR3 length equals 12 residues. Trimming stripped 10 bases from V and 7 bases from J, with 14 bases between. CDR1 is ENHRY and CDR2 is SYGVKD in the germline V gene. The DNA of the CDR3 is TGTGCCAATTCCCCAGAGGGTAACACCATATATTTT. Amino acids: CANSPEGNTIYF.

A few counts support this clone. This chain uses TRBV19 with TRBJ1-6, with D hard to call. Germline lookup yields CDR1 LNHDA and CDR2 SQIVND (reference sequence). This CDR3 contains 14 residues. Trimming left V 5 bases short and J 9 bases short, with 14 bases between. The CDR3: CASSAGIYRSPLHF. CDR3 bases: TGTGCCAGTAGTGCGGGAATTTATCGTTCACCCCTCCACTTT.

The chain links TRBV28 to TRBJ1-3; D is ambiguous. The CDR3 extends over 16 amino acids. Germline V gene sequence: CDR1 MDHEN, CDR2 SYDVKM. Trimming pared 1 base from V and 1 base from J, leaving 11 bases between. CDR3 nucleotides: TGTGCCAGCAGTTTATTAGGCCCGGGTTCTGGAAACACCATATATTTT. It is translated as CASSLLGPGSGNTIYF.

This clone was recorded a few times. The chain has TRBV29-1 and TRBJ1-4; D unresolved. CDR3 length: 14 amino acids. Trimming took off 5 bases at V and 5 bases at J, with 15 bases between the two ends. Germline V gene lookup returns CDR1 SQVTM and CDR2 ANQGSEA. This CDR3 is CSVTSPGSNEKLFF. The CDR3 nucleotides are TGCAGCGTTACGTCGCCGGGGAGCAATGAAAAACTGTTTTTT.

The V gene is TRBV15, the J gene TRBJ1-4; maybe TRBD1 (6 bases). In germline, CDR1 is LNHNV, CDR2 YYDKDF (reference sequence). This CDR3 has 17 residues. Trimming removed 0 bases at V and 7 bases at J, with 18 bases between. CDR3 bases: TGTGCCACCAGCAGAGATGATTGGGGGCGGGCGGGTGAAAAACTGTTTTTT. Its protein is CATSRDDWGRAGEKLFF.

The genes are TRBV10-2 and TRBJ2-1; unclear D gene. The CDR3 runs to 11 residues. With 7 bases removed from V and 4 bases from J, the gap between germline ends came to 5 bases. The germline V gene has CDR1 WSHSY and CDR2 SAAADI. The CDR3 sequence: CASTGYNEQFF. CDR3 nucleotide sequence: TGCGCCAGCACCGGGTACAATGAGCAGTTCTTC.

The chain joins TRBV11-3 to TRBJ2-1; 8 bases align to TRBD2. Germline V gene lookup returns CDR1 SGHNT and CDR2 YENEEA. This CDR3 spans 15 amino acids. J lost 7 bases, V lost 6 bases, and 11 bases had no gene match. The CDR3 reads CASSRRTSLDNEQFF. CDR3 nucleotide sequence: TGTGCCAGCAGTCGCCGGACTAGCTTGGATAATGAGCAGTTCTTC.